What follows is one T cell receptor beta chain and its context. Germline V lookup: CDR1 SEHNR, CDR2 FQNEAQ (reference sequence). The CDR3 runs to 16 residues. V shed 4 bases and J 3 bases; nucleotides not matched to a gene: 6. The nonmyeloablative bone marrow transplants came from related graft donors, with transient mixed chimerism. Unstimulated regulatory T cells (CD4+CD25+CD127-), CD4+CD25- non-regulatory cells, CD4 and CD8 cells were FACS-sorted from thawed PBMCs. These data are taken from a study of Tregs in tolerant kidney transplant recipients. Sequencing was performed with immunoSEQ multiplex PCR; in TCRdb, only in-frame clones are kept and a portion is missing. The data show about 64,000 clones, about 89% seen once.

The sequences come from CD4+ T cells from blood (PBMCs), collected 6 months after the transplant. This receptor was obtained from a human patient who received a combined kidney and bone marrow transplant. The graft donor may account for some of the T cells. The chain employs TRBV7-9 and TRBJ2-3; 11 bases map to TRBD2. CDR3 amino acids: CASSSGASGRTDTQYF. CDR3 DNA sequence: TGTGCCAGCAGCTCTGGGGCTAGCGGGAGGACAGATACGCAGTATTTT.